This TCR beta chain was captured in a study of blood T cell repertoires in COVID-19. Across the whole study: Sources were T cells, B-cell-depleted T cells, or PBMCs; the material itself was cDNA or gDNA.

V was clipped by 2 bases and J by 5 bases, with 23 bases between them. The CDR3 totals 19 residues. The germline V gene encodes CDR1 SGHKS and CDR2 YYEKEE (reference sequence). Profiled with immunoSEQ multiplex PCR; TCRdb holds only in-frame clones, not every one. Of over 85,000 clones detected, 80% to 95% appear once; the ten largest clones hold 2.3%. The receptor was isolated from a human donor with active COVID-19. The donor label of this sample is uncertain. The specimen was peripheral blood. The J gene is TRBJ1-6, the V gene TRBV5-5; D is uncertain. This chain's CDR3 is CASSFKVLAEWSNNSPLHF. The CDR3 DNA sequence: TGTGCCAGCAGCTTTAAGGTTCTGGCTGAGTGGAGTAATAATTCACCCCTCCACTTT.